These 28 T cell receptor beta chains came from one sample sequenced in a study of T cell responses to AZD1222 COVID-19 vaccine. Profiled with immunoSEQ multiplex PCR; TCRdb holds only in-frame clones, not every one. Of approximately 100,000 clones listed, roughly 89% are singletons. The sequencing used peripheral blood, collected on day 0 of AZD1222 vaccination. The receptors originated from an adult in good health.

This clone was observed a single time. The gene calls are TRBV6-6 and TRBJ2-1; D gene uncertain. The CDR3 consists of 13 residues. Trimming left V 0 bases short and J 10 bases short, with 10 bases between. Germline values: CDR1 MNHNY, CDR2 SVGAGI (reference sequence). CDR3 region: CASSYSQSGEQFF. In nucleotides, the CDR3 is TGTGCCAGCAGTTACTCGCAGTCCGGAGAGCAGTTCTTC.

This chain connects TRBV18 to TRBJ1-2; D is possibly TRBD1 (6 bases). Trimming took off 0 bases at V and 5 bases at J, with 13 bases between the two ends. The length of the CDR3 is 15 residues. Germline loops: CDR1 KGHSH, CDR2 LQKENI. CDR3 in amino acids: CASSPPGAEGYGYTF. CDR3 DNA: TGTGCCAGCTCACCACCGGGGGCTGAAGGGTATGGCTACACCTTC. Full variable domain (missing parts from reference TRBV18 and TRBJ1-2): NAGVMQNPRHLVRRRGQEARLRCSPMKGHSHVYWYRQLPEEGLKFMVYLQKENIIDESGMPKERFSAEFPKEGPSILRIQQVVRGDSAAYFCASSPPGAEGYGYTFGSGTRLTVV.

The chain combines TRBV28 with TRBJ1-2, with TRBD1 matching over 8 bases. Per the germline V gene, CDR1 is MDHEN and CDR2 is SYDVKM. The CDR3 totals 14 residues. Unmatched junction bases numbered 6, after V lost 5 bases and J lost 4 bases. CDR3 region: CASSTRTGSYGYTF. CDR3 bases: TGTGCCAGCAGTACCCGGACAGGGAGCTATGGCTACACCTTC.

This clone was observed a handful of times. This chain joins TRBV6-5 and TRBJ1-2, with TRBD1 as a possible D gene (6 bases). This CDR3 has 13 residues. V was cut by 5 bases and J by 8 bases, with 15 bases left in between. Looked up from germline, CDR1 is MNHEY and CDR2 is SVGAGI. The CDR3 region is CASSTLAGAGYTF. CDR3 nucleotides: TGTGCCAGCAGTACCCTGGCAGGGGCGGGCTACACCTTC.

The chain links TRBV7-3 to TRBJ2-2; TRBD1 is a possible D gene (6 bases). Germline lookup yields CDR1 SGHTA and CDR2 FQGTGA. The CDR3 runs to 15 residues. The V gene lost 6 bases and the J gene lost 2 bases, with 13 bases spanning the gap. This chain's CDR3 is CASSPGTRNTGELFF. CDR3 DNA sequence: TGTGCCAGCAGTCCCGGGACAAGAAACACCGGGGAGCTGTTTTTT.

CDR3 in DNA: TGTGCCAGTAGTATAGTAGAACAGCCCCAGCATTTT. Amino acids: CASSIVEQPQHF. The rearrangement links TRBV19 to TRBJ1-5; D remains unclear. This CDR3 comprises 12 residues. CDR1 is LNHDA and CDR2 is SQIVND in the germline V gene (reference sequence). V was cut by 1 base and J by 7 bases, with 5 bases left in between.

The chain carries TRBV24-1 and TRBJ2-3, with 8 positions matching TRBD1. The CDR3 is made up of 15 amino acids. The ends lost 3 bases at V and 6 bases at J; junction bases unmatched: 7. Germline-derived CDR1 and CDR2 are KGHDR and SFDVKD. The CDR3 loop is CATSDRQGQHDTQYF. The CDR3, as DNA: TGTGCCACCAGTGATCGACAGGGGCAGCACGATACGCAGTATTTT.

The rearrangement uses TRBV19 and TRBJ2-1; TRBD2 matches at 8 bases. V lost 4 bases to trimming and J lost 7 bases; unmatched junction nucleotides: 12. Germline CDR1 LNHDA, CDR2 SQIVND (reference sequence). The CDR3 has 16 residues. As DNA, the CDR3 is TGTGCCAGTAGTAGGCGCGGGGGGATGGTTGGTAATGAGCAGTTCTTC. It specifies CASSRRGGMVGNEQFF.

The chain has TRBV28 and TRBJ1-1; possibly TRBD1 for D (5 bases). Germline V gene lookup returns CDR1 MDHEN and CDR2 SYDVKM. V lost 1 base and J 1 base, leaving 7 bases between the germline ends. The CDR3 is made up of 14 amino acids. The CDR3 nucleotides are TGTGCCAGCAGTTTATTCGACAGGAACACTGAAGCTTTCTTT. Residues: CASSLFDRNTEAFF. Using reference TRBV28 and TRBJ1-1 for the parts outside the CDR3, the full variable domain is DVKVTQSSRYLVKRTGEKVFLECVQDMDHENMFWYRQDPGLGLRLIYFSYDVKMKEKGDIPEGYSVSREKKERFSLILESASTNQTSMYLCASSLFDRNTEAFFGQGTRLTVV.

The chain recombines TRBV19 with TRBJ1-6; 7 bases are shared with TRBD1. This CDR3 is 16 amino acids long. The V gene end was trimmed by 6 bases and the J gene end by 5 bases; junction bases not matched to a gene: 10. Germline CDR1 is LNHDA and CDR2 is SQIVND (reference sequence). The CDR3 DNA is TGTGCCAGTAGATCCGACAGGGAACCCAATAATTCACCCCTCCACTTT. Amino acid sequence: CASRSDREPNNSPLHF.

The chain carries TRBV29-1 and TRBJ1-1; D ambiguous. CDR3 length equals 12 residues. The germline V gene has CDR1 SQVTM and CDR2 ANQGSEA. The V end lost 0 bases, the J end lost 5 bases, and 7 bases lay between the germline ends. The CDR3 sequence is CSVEETATEAFF. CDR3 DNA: TGCAGCGTTGAAGAGACCGCTACTGAAGCTTTCTTT.

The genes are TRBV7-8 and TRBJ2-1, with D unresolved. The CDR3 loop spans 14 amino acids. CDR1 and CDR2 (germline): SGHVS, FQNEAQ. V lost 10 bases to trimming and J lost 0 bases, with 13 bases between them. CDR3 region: CATVLDSSYNEQFF. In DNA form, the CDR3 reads TGTGCCACCGTACTGGATAGCTCCTACAATGAGCAGTTCTTC.

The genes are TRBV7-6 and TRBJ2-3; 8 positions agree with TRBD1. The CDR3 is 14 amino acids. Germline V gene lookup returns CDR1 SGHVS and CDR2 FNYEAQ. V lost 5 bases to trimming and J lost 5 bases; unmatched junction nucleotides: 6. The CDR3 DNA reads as TGTGCCAGCAGCCCCAGGGGGCTGGTAGATACGCAGTATTTT. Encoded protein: CASSPRGLVDTQYF.

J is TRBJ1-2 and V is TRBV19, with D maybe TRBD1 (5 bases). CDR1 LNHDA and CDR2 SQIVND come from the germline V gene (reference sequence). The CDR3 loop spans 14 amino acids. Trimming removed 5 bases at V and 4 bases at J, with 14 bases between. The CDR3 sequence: CASSSQGRGYGYTF. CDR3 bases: TGTGCCAGTAGTTCTCAGGGTCGCGGCTATGGCTACACCTTC. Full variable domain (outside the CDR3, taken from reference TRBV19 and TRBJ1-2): DGGITQSPKYLFRKEGQNVTLSCEQNLNHDAMYWYRQDPGQGLRLIYYSQIVNDFQKGDIAEGYSVSREKKESFPLTVTSAQKNPTAFYLCASSSQGRGYGYTFGSGTRLTVV.

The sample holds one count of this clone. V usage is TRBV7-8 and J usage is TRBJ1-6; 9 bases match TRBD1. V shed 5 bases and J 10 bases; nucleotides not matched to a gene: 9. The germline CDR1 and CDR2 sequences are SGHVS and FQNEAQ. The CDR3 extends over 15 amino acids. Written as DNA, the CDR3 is TGTGCCAGCAGCAGGTACAGGGGGCGCAACTCACCCCTCCACTTT. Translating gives CASSRYRGRNSPLHF.

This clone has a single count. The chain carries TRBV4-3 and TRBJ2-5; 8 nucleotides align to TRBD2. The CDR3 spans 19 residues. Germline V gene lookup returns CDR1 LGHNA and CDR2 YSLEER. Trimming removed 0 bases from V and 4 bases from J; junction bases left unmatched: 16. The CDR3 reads CASSQDLGEAGARGETQYF. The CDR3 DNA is TGCGCCAGCAGCCAAGATCTGGGGGAAGCGGGGGCCCGGGGAGAGACCCAGTACTTC.

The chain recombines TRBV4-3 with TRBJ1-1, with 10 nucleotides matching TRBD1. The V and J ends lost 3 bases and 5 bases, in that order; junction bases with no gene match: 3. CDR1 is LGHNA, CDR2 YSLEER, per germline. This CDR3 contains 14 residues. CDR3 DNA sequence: TGCGCCAGCAGCCATCGGGACAGGGGAACTGAAGCTTTCTTT. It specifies CASSHRDRGTEAFF.

This CDR3 is CSASLAGGSNEQFF. DNA for the CDR3: TGCAGCGCTTCACTAGCGGGGGGCTCTAATGAGCAGTTCTTC. The chain combines TRBV29-1 with TRBJ2-1; 12 bases line up with TRBD2. Germline-derived CDR1 and CDR2 are SQVTM and ANQGSEA. This CDR3 spans 14 amino acids. Trimming cost V 7 bases and J 7 bases; bases outside gene matches: 8.

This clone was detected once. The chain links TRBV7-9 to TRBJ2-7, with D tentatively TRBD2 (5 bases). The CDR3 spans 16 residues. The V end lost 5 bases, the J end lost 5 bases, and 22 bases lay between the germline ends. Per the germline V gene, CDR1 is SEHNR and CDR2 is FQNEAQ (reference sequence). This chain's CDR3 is CASSLRTTGLLDEQYF. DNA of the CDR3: TGTGCCAGCAGCCTCCGTACAACCGGGTTACTAGACGAGCAGTACTTC. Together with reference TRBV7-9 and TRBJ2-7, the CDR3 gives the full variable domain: DTGVSQNPRHKITKRGQNVTFRCDPISEHNRLYWYRQTLGQGPEFLTYFQNEAQLEKSRLLSDRFSAERPKGSFSTLEIQRTEQGDSAMYLCASSLRTTGLLDEQYFGPGTRLTVT.

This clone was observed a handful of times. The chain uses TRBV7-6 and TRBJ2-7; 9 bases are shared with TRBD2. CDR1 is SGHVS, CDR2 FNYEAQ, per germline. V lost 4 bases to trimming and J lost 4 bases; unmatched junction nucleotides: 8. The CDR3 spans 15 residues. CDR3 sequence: CASSSLAGLNYEQYF. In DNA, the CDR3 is TGTGCCAGCAGCTCCCTAGCGGGACTTAATTACGAGCAGTACTTC.

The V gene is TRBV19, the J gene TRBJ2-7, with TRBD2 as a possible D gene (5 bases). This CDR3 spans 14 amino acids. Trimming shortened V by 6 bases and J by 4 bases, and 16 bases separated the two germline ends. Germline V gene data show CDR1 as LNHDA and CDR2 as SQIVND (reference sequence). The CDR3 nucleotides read TGTGCCAGTAGCACACCGGGGTCCTGGTACGAGCAGTACTTC. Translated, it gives CASSTPGSWYEQYF.

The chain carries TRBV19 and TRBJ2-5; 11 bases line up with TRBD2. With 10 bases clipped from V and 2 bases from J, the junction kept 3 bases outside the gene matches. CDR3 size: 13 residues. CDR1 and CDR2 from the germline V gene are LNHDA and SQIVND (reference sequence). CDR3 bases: TGTGCCACTAGACTAGCGGGGCAAGAGACCCAGTACTTC. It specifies CATRLAGQETQYF. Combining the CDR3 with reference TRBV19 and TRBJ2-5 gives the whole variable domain DGGITQSPKYLFRKEGQNVTLSCEQNLNHDAMYWYRQDPGQGLRLIYYSQIVNDFQKGDIAEGYSVSREKKESFPLTVTSAQKNPTAFYLCATRLAGQETQYFGPGTRLLVL.

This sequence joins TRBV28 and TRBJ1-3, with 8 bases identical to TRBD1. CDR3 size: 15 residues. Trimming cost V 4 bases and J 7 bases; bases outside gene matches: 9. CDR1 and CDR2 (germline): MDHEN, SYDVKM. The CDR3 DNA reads TGTGCCAGCAGTTCCACCCGGACAGGGTATAACACCATATATTTT. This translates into CASSSTRTGYNTIYF.

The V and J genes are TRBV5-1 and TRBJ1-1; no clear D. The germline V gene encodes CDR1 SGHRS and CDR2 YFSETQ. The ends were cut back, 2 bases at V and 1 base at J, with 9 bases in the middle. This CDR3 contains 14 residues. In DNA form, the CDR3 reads TGCGCCAGCAGCTTAACGGGAGGGAACACTGAAGCTTTCTTT. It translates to CASSLTGGNTEAFF.

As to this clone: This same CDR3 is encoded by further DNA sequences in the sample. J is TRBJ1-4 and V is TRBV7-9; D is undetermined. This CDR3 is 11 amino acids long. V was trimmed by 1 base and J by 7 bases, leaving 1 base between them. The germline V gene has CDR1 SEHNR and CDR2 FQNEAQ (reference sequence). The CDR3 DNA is TGTGCCAGCAGCTTAGTTGAAAAACTGTTTTTT. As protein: CASSLVEKLFF. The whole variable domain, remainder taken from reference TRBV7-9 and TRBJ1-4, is DTGVSQNPRHKITKRGQNVTFRCDPISEHNRLYWYRQTLGQGPEFLTYFQNEAQLEKSRLLSDRFSAERPKGSFSTLEIQRTEQGDSAMYLCASSLVEKLFFGSGTQLSVL.

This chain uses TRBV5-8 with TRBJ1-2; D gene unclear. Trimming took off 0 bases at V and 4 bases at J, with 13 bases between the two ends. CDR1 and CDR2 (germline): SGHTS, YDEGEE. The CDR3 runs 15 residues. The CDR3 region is CASSLVGRMGYGYTF. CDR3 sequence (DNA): TGTGCCAGCAGCTTGGTGGGGAGAATGGGCTATGGCTACACCTTC.

The CDR3 loop reads CASRGSGGSGEQYF. Here the CDR3 DNA reads TGTGCCAGCAGGGGTTCTGGGGGCTCGGGCGAGCAGTACTTC. The rearrangement links TRBV28 to TRBJ2-7; possible D gene TRBD1, 6 bases. Per germline, CDR1 MDHEN and CDR2 SYDVKM. This CDR3 contains 14 residues. Between the trimmed V and J ends, which lost 6 bases and 6 bases, there was a span of 18 bases.

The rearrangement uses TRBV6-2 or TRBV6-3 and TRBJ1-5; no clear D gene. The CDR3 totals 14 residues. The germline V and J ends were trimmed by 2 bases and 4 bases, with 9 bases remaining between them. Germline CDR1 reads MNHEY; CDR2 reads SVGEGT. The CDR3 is CASSYAWGNQPQHF. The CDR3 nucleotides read TGTGCCAGCAGTTACGCTTGGGGTAATCAGCCCCAGCATTTT.